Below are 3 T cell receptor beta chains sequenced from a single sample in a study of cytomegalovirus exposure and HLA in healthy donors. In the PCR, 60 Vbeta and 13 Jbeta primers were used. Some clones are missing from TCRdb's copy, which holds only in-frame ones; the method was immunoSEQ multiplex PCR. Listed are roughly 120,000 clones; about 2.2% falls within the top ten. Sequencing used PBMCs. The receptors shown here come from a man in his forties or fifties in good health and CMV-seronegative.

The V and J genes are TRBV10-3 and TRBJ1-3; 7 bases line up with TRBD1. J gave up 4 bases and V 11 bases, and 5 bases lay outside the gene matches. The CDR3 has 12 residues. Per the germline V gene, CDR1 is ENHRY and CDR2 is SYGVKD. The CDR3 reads CAGQGEGNTIYF. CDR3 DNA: TGTGCCGGGCAGGGGGAAGGAAACACCATATATTTT.

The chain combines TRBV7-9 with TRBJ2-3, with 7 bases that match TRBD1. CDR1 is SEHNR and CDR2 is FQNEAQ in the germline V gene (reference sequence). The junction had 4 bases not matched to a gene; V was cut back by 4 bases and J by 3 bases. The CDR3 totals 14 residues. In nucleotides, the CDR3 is TGTGCCAGCAGCTCACGACAGGGTACAGATACGCAGTATTTT. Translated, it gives CASSSRQGTDTQYF.

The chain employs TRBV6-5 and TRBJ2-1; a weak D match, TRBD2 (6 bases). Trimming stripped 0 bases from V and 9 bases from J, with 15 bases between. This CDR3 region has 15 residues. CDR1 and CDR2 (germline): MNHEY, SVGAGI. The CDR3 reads CASSYSRRGGAEQFF. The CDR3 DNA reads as TGTGCCAGCAGTTACTCGCGGCGTGGAGGGGCTGAGCAGTTCTTC.